The 5 T cell receptor beta chains below come from one sample, sequenced in a study of T cell repertoires in cytomegalovirus infection. TCRdb re-called the reads with MiXCR, one entry per CDR3 protein. The data hold fewer than 950,000 distinct CDR3 sequences, with 32% observed a single time. The antigens for these receptors are not known. Sequenced here: cultured CD8+ T cells from PBMCs, sampled from culture after CMV antigen stimulation. These receptors came from a human donor in good health (CMV status not recorded). Some clones in this sample may be carry-over from other donors' samples.

CDR3 protein: CASSLDSGATGELFF. The CDR3 DNA follows: TGTGCCAGCAGCTTAGATTCAGGGGCCACCGGGGAGCTGTTTTTT. This chain links TRBV7-6 with TRBJ2-2; D is possibly TRBD1 (6 bases). The V gene lost 1 base and the J gene lost 4 bases, with 10 bases spanning the gap. The CDR3 extends over 15 amino acids. Germline CDR1 and CDR2: SGHVS and FNYEAQ.

This clonotype has a count of ten or more. The chain is built from TRBV7-8 and TRBJ1-1; 7 nucleotides align to TRBD1. V lost 4 bases to trimming and J lost 3 bases; unmatched junction nucleotides: 8. The germline V gene encodes CDR1 SGHVS and CDR2 FQNEAQ. This CDR3 has 15 residues. CDR3 sequence (DNA): TGTGCCAGCAGCTCCACCGACAGGGTGGACACTGAAGCTTTCTTT. This encodes CASSSTDRVDTEAFF.

The V call is TRBV6-6, the J call TRBJ1-1; D possibly corresponds to TRBD1 (5 bases). Trimming stripped 0 bases from V and 0 bases from J, with 14 bases between. Germline CDR1 reads MNHNY; CDR2 reads SVGAGI (reference sequence). This CDR3 spans 17 amino acids. CDR3 DNA sequence: TGTGCCAGCAGTTACTCAAGGTTAGGGGCGGTGAACACTGAAGCTTTCTTT. Protein product: CASSYSRLGAVNTEAFF.

This clonotype was detected only a few times. The V gene is TRBV6-2 or TRBV6-3, the J gene TRBJ1-3; D remains ambiguous. Germline loops: CDR1 MNHEY, CDR2 SVGEGT. CDR3 length: 14 amino acids. The V end was cut by 5 bases, the J end by 10 bases, with 18 bases between. CDR3 region: CASSLGRRQTTIYF. In DNA, the CDR3 is TGTGCCAGCAGTCTCGGACGCCGCCAAACGACCATATATTTT.

This clonotype has just a few counts. V gene TRBV6-6 combines with J gene TRBJ2-1; TRBD2 matches at 12 bases. V was clipped by 6 bases and J by 8 bases; unmatched bases: 8. The CDR3 is 15 residues long. Germline V gene lookup returns CDR1 MNHNY and CDR2 SVGAGI (reference sequence). The CDR3 DNA reads TGTGCCAGCAGCTTACTAGCGGGGGGAGGCGATGAGCAGTTCTTC. Protein: CASSLLAGGGDEQFF.